The T cell receptor beta chain described here comes from a study of immune heterogeneity within non-small cell lung tumors. Across the whole study: Among the tumors, several were squamous cell carcinomas, about 10 were non-squamous carcinomas and 1 was not otherwise specified.

TCR beta CDR3 amplification used multiplex PCR with 32 V and 13 J primers. TCRdb processed the multiplex PCR reads anew with MiXCR; each CDR3 protein has one entry. The sample contains 9,000 to 10,000 distinct CDR3 sequences, approximately 34% of which appear only once. Broader study findings: Although only moderate, the correlation of local T-cell clonality with local tumor mutational burden was significant (R approximately 0.3). Both recurring identical dominant CDR3 beta clonotypes and site-unique high-frequency clones were observed across tumor sites within a patient.

Looked up from germline, CDR1 is DFQATT and CDR2 is SNEGSKA (reference sequence). V gave up 4 bases and J gave up 1 base; unmatched junction bases: 10. The CDR3 contains 17 residues. At 600 to 750 ng per sample, bulk tumor genomic DNA provided the template. Several biopsies were collected from each primary tumor during surgery. They were spaced as far apart as possible within the tumor mass. The cohort was untreated, with newly diagnosed non-small cell lung cancer undergoing curative surgery. This clonotype was counted ten times or more. Its antigen remains unidentified. The sequence came from a man aged 55 to 69 with non-small cell lung cancer. The sequencing sample was made of lung tumor tissue. This chain connects TRBV20-1 to TRBJ2-1, with 10 bases identical to TRBD2. CDR3 region: CSANYLSGRRSYNEQFF. The CDR3 bases are TGCAGTGCTAACTACCTTAGCGGGAGGAGATCCTACAATGAGCAGTTCTTC.